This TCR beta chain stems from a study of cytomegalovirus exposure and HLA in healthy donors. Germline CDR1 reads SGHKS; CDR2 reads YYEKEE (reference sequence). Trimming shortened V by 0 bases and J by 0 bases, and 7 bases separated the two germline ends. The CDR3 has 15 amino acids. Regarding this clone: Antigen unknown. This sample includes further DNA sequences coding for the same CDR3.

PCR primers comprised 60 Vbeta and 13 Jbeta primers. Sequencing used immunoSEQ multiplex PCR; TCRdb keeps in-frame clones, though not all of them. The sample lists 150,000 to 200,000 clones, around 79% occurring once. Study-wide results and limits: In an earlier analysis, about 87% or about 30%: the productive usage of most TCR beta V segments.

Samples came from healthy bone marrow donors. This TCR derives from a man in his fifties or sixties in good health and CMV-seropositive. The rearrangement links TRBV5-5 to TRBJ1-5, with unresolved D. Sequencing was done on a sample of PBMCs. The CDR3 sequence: CASSLAGYSNQPQHF. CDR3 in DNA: TGTGCCAGCAGCTTGGCGGGGTATAGCAATCAGCCCCAGCATTTT.